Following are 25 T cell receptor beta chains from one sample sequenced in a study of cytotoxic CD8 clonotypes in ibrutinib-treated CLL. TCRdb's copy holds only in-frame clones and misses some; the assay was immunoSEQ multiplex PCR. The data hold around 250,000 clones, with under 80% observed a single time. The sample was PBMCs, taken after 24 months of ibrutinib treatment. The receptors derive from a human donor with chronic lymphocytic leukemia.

The CDR3 region has the DNA TGTGCCAGTAGTATGGGAGGGACTGGTTCATATACGCAGTATTTT. Its protein product is CASSMGGTGSYTQYF. This chain connects TRBV19 to TRBJ2-3, with 7 bases lining up with TRBD2. The V gene end was trimmed by 3 bases and the J gene end by 7 bases; junction bases not matched to a gene: 10. This CDR3 is 15 amino acids long. Germline V gives CDR1 LNHDA, CDR2 SQIVND (reference sequence).

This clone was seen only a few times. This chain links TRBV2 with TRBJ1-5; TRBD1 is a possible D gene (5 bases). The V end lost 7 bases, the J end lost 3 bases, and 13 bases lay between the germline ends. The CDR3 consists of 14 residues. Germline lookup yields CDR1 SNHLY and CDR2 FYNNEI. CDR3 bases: TGTGCCAGCACCAGAGGGGTTGCCAATCAGCCCCAGCATTTT. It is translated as CASTRGVANQPQHF.

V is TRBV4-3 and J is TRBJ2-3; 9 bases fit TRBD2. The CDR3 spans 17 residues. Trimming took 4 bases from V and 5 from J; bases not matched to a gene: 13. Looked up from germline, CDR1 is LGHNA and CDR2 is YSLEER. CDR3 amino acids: CASSLTLAGVWEDTQYF. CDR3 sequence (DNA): TGCGCCAGCAGCCTGACTTTAGCGGGAGTTTGGGAAGATACGCAGTATTTT.

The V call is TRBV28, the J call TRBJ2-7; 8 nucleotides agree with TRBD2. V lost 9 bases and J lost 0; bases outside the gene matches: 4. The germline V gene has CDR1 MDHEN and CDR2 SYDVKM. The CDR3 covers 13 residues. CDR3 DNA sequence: TGTGCCAGTTTAGCGGGATCCTCCTACGAGCAGTACTTC. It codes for CASLAGSSYEQYF.

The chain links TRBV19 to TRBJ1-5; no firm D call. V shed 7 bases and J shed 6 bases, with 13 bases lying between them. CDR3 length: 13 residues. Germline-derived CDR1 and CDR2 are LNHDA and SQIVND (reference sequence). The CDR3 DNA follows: TGTGCCAGTACGGTACAAGGCCGTCAGCCCCAGCATTTT. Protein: CASTVQGRQPQHF.

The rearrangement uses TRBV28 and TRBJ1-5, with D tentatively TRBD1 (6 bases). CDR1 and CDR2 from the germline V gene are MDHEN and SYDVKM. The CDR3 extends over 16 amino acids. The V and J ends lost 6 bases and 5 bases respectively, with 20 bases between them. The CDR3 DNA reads TGTGCCAGCAGCACGAGGGGCGGGGGGCCGTATCAGCCCCAGCATTTT. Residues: CASSTRGGGPYQPQHF.

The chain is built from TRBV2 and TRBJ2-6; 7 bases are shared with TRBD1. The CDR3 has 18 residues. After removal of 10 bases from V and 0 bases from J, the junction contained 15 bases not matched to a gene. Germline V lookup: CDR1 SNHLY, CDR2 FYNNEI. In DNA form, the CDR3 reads TGTGCCACCGACCCGACAGGGCAAAAGTTCTCTGGGGCCAACGTCCTGACTTTC. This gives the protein CATDPTGQKFSGANVLTF.

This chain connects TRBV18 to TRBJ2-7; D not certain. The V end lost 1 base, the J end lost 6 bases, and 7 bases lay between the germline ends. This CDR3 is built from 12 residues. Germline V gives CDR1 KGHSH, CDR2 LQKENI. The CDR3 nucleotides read TGTGCCAGCTCACCACGCGAGTTCGAGCAGTACTTC. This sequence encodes CASSPREFEQYF. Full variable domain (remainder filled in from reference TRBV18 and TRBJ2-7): NAGVMQNPRHLVRRRGQEARLRCSPMKGHSHVYWYRQLPEEGLKFMVYLQKENIIDESGMPKERFSAEFPKEGPSILRIQQVVRGDSAAYFCASSPREFEQYFGPGTRLTVT.

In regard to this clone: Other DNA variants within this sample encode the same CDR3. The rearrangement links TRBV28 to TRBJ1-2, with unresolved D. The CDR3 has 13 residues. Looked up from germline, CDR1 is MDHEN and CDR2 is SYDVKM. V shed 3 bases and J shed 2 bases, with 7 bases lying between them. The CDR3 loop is CASSFGQNYGYTF. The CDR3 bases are TGTGCCAGCAGTTTCGGTCAAAACTATGGCTACACCTTC.

The CDR3 reads CASSLEALARQYF. The CDR3 nucleotides read TGTGCCAGCAGTTTAGAAGCACTCGCGCGGCAGTACTTC. The chain joins TRBV27 to TRBJ2-7; D gene unclear. The V end was cut by 2 bases, the J end by 9 bases, with 14 bases between. Germline assignment: CDR1 MNHEY and CDR2 SMNVEV (reference sequence). There are 13 residues in the CDR3.

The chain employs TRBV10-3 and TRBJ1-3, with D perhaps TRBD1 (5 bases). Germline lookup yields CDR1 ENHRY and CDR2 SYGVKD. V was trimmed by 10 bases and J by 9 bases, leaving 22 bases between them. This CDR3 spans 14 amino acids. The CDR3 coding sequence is TGTGCCACCTTAAGCACGGGGGGGATACGCACCATATATTTT. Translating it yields CATLSTGGIRTIYF.

The CDR3 region has the DNA TGTGCCAGCAGCGTAGGAGTATTGGCCTACGAGCAGTACTTC. Its translation is CASSVGVLAYEQYF. The chain links TRBV9 to TRBJ2-7; no clear D. Germline values: CDR1 SGDLS, CDR2 YYNGEE. V lost 0 bases and J 2 bases, leaving 9 bases between the germline ends. This CDR3 spans 14 amino acids. The variable domain in full, completed from reference TRBV9 and TRBJ2-7, reads DSGVTQTPKHLITATGQRVTLRCSPRSGDLSVYWYQQSLDQGLQFLIQYYNGEERAKGNILERFSAQQFPDLHSELNLSSLELGDSALYFCASSVGVLAYEQYFGPGTRLTVT.

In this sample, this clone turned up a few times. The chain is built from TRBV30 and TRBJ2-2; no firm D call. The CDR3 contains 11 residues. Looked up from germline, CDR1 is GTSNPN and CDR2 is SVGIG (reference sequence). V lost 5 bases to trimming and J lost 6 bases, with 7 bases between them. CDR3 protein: CAWDNAGELFF. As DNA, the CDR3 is TGTGCCTGGGATAATGCCGGGGAGCTGTTTTTT.

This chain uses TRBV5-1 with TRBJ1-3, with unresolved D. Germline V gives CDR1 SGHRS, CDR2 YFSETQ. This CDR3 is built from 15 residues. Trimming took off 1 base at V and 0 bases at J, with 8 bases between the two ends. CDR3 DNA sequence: TGCGCCAGCAGCTTGAGCGGAAGCTCTGGAAACACCATATATTTT. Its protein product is CASSLSGSSGNTIYF.

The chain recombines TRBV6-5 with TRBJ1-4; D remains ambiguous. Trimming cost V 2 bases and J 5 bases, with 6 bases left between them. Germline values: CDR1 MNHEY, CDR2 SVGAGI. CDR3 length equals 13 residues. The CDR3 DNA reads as TGTGCCAGCAGTTACGGGAGGAATGAAAAACTGTTTTTT. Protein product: CASSYGRNEKLFF.

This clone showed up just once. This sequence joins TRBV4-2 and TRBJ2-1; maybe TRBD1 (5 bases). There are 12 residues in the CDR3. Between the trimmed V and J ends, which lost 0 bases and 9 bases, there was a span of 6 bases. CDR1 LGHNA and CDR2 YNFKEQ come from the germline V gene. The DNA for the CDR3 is TGTGCCAGCAGCCAAGATAGGGGTGAGCAGTTCTTC. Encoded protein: CASSQDRGEQFF.

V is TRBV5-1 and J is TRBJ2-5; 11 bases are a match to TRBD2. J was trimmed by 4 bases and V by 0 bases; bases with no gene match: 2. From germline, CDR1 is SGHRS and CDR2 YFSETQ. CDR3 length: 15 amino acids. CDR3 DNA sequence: TGCGCCAGCAGCTTGGCCGGGACTAGCGGAGAGACCCAGTACTTC. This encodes CASSLAGTSGETQYF.

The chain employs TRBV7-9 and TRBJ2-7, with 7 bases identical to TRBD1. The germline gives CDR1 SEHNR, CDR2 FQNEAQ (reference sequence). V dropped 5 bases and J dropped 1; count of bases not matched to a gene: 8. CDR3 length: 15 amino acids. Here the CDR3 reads CASSPRDSVSYEQYF. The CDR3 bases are TGTGCCAGCAGCCCCCGGGACAGCGTATCCTACGAGCAGTACTTC.

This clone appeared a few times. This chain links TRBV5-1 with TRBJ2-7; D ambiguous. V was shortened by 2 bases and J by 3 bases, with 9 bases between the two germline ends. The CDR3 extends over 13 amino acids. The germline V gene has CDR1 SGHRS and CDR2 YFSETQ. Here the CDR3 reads CASSLSPLYEQYF. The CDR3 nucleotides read TGCGCCAGCAGCTTATCCCCACTCTACGAGCAGTACTTC.

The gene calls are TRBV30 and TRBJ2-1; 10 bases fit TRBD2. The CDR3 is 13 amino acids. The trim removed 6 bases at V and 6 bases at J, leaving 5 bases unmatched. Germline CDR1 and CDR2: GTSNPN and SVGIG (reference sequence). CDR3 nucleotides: TGTGCCTGCCGGGCTAGCGGGGGCAATGAGCAGTTCTTC. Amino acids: CACRASGGNEQFF.

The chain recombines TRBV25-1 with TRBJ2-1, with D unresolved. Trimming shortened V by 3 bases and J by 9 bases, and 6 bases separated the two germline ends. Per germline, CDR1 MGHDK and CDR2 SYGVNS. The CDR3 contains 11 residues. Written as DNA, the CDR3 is TGTGCCAGCAGTGACGTGAGTGAGCAGTTCTTC. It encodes CASSDVSEQFF.

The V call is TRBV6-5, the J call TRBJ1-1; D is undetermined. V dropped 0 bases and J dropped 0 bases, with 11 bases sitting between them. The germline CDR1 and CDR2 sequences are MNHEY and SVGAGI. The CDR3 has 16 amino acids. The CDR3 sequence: CASSYSIQDVNTEAFF. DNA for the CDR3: TGTGCCAGCAGTTACTCGATACAAGACGTGAACACTGAAGCTTTCTTT.

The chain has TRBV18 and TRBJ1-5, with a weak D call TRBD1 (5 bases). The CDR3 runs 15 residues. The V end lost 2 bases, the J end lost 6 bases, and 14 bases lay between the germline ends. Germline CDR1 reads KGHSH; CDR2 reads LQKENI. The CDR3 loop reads CASSPGVGGSQPQHF. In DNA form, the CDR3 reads TGTGCCAGCTCACCAGGGGTCGGGGGTAGTCAGCCCCAGCATTTT.

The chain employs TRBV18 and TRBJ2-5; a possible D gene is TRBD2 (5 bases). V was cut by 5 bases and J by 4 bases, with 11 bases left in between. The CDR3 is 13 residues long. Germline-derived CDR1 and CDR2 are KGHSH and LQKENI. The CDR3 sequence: CASSVGALETQYF. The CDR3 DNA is TGTGCCAGCTCAGTGGGAGCCTTAGAGACCCAGTACTTC.

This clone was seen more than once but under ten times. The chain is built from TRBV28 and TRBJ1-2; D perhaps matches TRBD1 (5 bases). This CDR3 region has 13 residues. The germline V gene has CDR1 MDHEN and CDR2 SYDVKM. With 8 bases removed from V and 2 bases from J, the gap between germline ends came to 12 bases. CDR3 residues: CASGKGPNYGYTF. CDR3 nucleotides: TGTGCCAGCGGGAAGGGACCGAACTATGGCTACACCTTC.